These T cell receptor beta chains were read from a single sample in a study of blood T cell repertoires in COVID-19. Profiled with immunoSEQ multiplex PCR; TCRdb holds only in-frame clones, not every one. The sample holds approximately 170,000 clones, 80% to 85% seen once. Sequencing used peripheral blood. The source is a human donor with acute or convalescent COVID-19. The donor label of this sample is uncertain. Each CDR3 is given with its conserved first and last residue. The order of the fields is clone size, V gene, J gene, D gene, CDR3 DNA, CDR3 protein. The D gene is left open where the match is weak. The size of a clone is reported for some rows only, either as once, few or many, or as a class for expanded clones.

.	TRBV7-9	TRBJ1-4	.	TGTGCCAGCAGCTTAGCAAGGACAAGTCCAACTAATGAAAAACTGTTTTTT	CASSLARTSPTNEKLFF
.	TRBV5-1	TRBJ2-2	TRBD2	TGCGCCAGCAGCCAAGCAGCGGGAGGGCCCACCGGGGAGCTGTTTTTT	CASSQAAGGPTGELFF
.	TRBV5-4	TRBJ2-7	.	TGTGCCAGCAGCTTGGTAGCAGACTCCTACGAGCAGTACTTC	CASSLVADSYEQYF
.	TRBV2	TRBJ2-7	.	TGTGCCAGCTGGCAGGGCTCCTACGAGCAGTACTTC	CASWQGSYEQYF
.	TRBV18	TRBJ1-5	.	TGTGCCAGCTCACGGACACCGAGCAATCAGCCCCAGCATTTT	CASSRTPSNQPQHF
.	TRBV7-8	TRBJ2-7	.	TGTGCCAGCAGCTTAGCCCTCGCAGCGGCATACGAGCAGTACTTC	CASSLALAAAYEQYF
.	TRBV19	TRBJ2-5	TRBD1	TGTGCCAGTAGCCAAGGGACAGGGGGCATCGGCGAGACCCAGTACTTC	CASSQGTGGIGETQYF
.	TRBV5-4	TRBJ1-5	.	TGTGCCAGCTATCGTTGCATCAGGGCCACCCCTATAGCAAGCAATCAGCCCCAGCATTTT	CASYRCIRATPIASNQPQHF
.	TRBV10-3	TRBJ1-5	.	TGTGCCATCAGTGACAGGGGTGGGAATCAGCCCCAGCATTTT	CAISDRGGNQPQHF
.	TRBV19	TRBJ2-2	TRBD1	TGTGCCAGTAGTAACAGGGGCACCGGGGAGCTGTTTTTT	CASSNRGTGELFF
.	TRBV30	TRBJ2-1	TRBD1	TGTGCCTGGAGTTCCAACAGGGGCAATGAGCAGTTCTTC	CAWSSNRGNEQFF
few	TRBV19	TRBJ1-1	.	TGTGCCAGTAGTACTCTCTCCTACGGGAACACTGAAGCTTTCTTT	CASSTLSYGNTEAFF
.	TRBV7-6	TRBJ2-7	TRBD2	TGTGCCAGCAGCTTTCTTAGCGGGAGCTCCTACGAGCAGTACTTC	CASSFLSGSSYEQYF
few	TRBV3-1/TRBV3-2	TRBJ1-1	TRBD1	TGTGCCAGCAGCCTTACAGGGGTCCCCACTGAAGCTTTCTTT	CASSLTGVPTEAFF
once	TRBV7-9	TRBJ1-2	.	TGTGCCAGCAGCGCGGACACGGTTAACTATGGCTACACCTTC	CASSADTVNYGYTF
.	TRBV7-6	TRBJ2-2	.	TGTGCCAGCAGCTTAGACAGGCCCGCGAACACCGGGGAGCTGTTTTTT	CASSLDRPANTGELFF
.	TRBV6-5	TRBJ2-1	TRBD2	TGTGCCAGCAAGGGACAGCTAGCGGGGTACAATGAGCAGTTCTTC	CASKGQLAGYNEQFF
few	TRBV2	TRBJ2-2	.	TGTGCCAGCAGTGTACAGAACACCGGGGAGCTGTTTTTT	CASSVQNTGELFF
.	TRBV5-1	TRBJ2-5	TRBD1	TGCGCCAGCACCTTAGACAGGGGGCTTGATTCGGGAGAGACCCAGTACTTC	CASTLDRGLDSGETQYF
.	TRBV9	TRBJ1-3	.	TGTGCCAGCGCGACAGGCAACTCTGGAAACACCATATATTTT	CASATGNSGNTIYF
.	TRBV5-1	TRBJ2-2	TRBD2	TGCGCCAGCTCGCGGGGGGCCAACACCGGGGAGCTGTTTTTT	CASSRGANTGELFF
.	TRBV6-4	TRBJ1-2	TRBD1	TGTGCCAGCAGATCCGACAGGGACTATGGCTACACCTTC	CASRSDRDYGYTF
.	TRBV7-7	TRBJ2-7	.	TGTGCCAGCAGCAAGGACCCTCAGGCGGGTGAGCAGTACTTC	CASSKDPQAGEQYF
.	TRBV2	TRBJ1-5	TRBD1	TGTGCCAGCAGGGGGGGACAGACCAATCAGCCCCAGCATTTT	CASRGGQTNQPQHF
.	TRBV10-3	TRBJ2-1	TRBD2	TGTGCCATCAGTGAAGGGCTAGCGGGAGTGGATGAGCAGTTCTTC	CAISEGLAGVDEQFF
.	TRBV3-1/TRBV3-2	TRBJ2-7	.	TGTGCCAGCAGCCATGCTGCGGGTTTGGTGCAGTACTTC	CASSHAAGLVQYF
.	TRBV2	TRBJ2-7	.	TGTGCCAGCTATCAGGGGACCTCCTACGAGCAGTACTTC	CASYQGTSYEQYF
few	TRBV18	TRBJ2-7	.	TGTGCCAGCTCCCAGGGGAGAGGGGCCTACGAGCAGTACTTC	CASSQGRGAYEQYF
.	TRBV3-1/TRBV3-2	TRBJ2-1	TRBD2	TGTGCCAGCAGCCAAGATATGTCGGCTAGCGGGGGTAGGGAGCAGTTCTTC	CASSQDMSASGGREQFF
.	TRBV6-6	TRBJ2-7	TRBD2	TGTGCCAGCAGTCGGGGGACTAGCGGGAGAGGGGGGGCAGGCGAGCAGTACTTC	CASSRGTSGRGGAGEQYF
.	TRBV4-2	TRBJ2-3	TRBD2	TGTGCCAGCAGCCTTGGAGGACTAGCGGGAAGAGATACGCAGTATTTT	CASSLGGLAGRDTQYF
.	TRBV30	TRBJ2-5	TRBD2	TGTGCCGGGACTAGCGGGAAAGAGACCCAGTACTTC	CAGTSGKETQYF
.	TRBV6-5	TRBJ2-7	.	TGTGCCACCTCATCGACCGGCGGCGTCTCCTACGAGCAGTACTTC	CATSSTGGVSYEQYF